This record looks at one T cell receptor beta chain sequence and its context. TCRdb's table, derived via immunoSEQ multiplex PCR, lists solely in-frame clones and lacks some. Found here are over 150,000 clones, about 83% of them singletons; the top ten hold roughly 2%. The sample originates from a study of blood T cell repertoires in COVID-19. The germline V and J ends were trimmed by 0 bases and 4 bases, with 11 bases remaining between them. This CDR3 spans 15 amino acids. The V gene's germline CDR1 is SGHRS and CDR2 YFSETQ. This receptor was identified in a woman older than 75 with acute or convalescent COVID-19. Sequencing used peripheral blood. This chain connects TRBV5-1 to TRBJ1-5; the D is unclear. The CDR3 DNA follows: TGCGCCAGCAGCTTGGATCCGGGTACAAATCAGCCCCAGCATTTT. Residues: CASSLDPGTNQPQHF.